A single sample gave rise to the 25 T cell receptor beta chains below, sequenced in a study of blood T cell repertoires in COVID-19. The method was immunoSEQ multiplex PCR; TCRdb's version includes in-frame clones alone and lacks a portion of them. The data hold fewer than 200,000 clones, with approximately 88% observed a single time. Sequencing input: peripheral blood. These TCRs come from a woman aged 50 to 65 with acute or convalescent COVID-19.

J is TRBJ2-1 and V is TRBV7-9; a possible D gene is TRBD1 (5 bases). The V end was cut by 5 bases, the J end by 5 bases, with 10 bases between. The CDR3 sequence is 13 residues long. Germline V CDR1 and CDR2: SEHNR, FQNEAQ (reference sequence). The CDR3 reads CASSSDRNNEQFF. In DNA, the CDR3 is TGTGCCAGCAGCAGCGACAGAAACAATGAGCAGTTCTTC.

This sequence joins TRBV19 and TRBJ1-2; possible D gene TRBD1, 5 bases. The V end was cut by 3 bases, the J end by 6 bases, with 17 bases between. This CDR3 contains 15 residues. Looked up from germline, CDR1 is LNHDA and CDR2 is SQIVND (reference sequence). This CDR3 is CASSIQGRETDGYTF. Written as DNA, the CDR3 is TGTGCCAGTAGTATCCAGGGCAGGGAAACGGATGGCTACACCTTC.

This clone was counted once. This sequence joins TRBV18 and TRBJ1-5; D might be TRBD1 (5 bases). CDR3 length: 15 amino acids. The V end lost 6 bases, the J end lost 0 bases, and 12 bases lay between the germline ends. CDR1 is KGHSH and CDR2 is LQKENI in the germline V gene. For the CDR3, the DNA is TGTGCCAGCTCTCTGGGGGGTTATAGCAATCAGCCCCAGCATTTT. Its protein product is CASSLGGYSNQPQHF.

The chain recombines TRBV19 with TRBJ1-2, with 7 bases lining up with TRBD1. The CDR3 loop spans 15 amino acids. CDR1 is LNHDA, CDR2 SQIVND, per germline (reference sequence). Trimming at V came to 6 bases and at J to 1 base, leaving 8 bases not matched to a gene. DNA for the CDR3: TGTGCCAGTAGAATGGACAGGTTCCTTAACTATGGCTACACCTTC. Protein product: CASRMDRFLNYGYTF.

The chain links TRBV13 to TRBJ2-2, with 7 bases identical to TRBD1. The length of the CDR3 is 15 residues. The J segment lost 6 bases and the V segment lost 2 bases, leaving 6 bases of the junction unmatched. Germline loops: CDR1 PRHDT, CDR2 FYEKMQ (reference sequence). The CDR3 DNA follows: TGTGCCAGCAGCTTATTCAGGGGGAAGGCCGGGGAGCTGTTTTTT. It encodes CASSLFRGKAGELFF.

The chain uses TRBV6-5 and TRBJ2-3; D unresolved. Looked up from germline, CDR1 is MNHEY and CDR2 is SVGAGI. The ends were cut back, 0 bases at V and 11 bases at J, with 12 bases in the middle. The CDR3 extends over 13 amino acids. The CDR3 is CASSYSAISGQYF. The CDR3 coding sequence is TGTGCCAGCAGTTACTCAGCAATATCGGGGCAGTATTTT.

The V and J genes are TRBV6-2 or TRBV6-3 and TRBJ1-1; D gene unclear. Trimming stripped 2 bases from V and 4 bases from J, with 8 bases between. CDR1 is MNHEY and CDR2 is SVGEGT in the germline V gene. This CDR3 has 13 amino acids. The CDR3 reads CASSYQTVTEAFF. As DNA, the CDR3 is TGTGCCAGCAGTTACCAAACGGTCACTGAAGCTTTCTTT.

The V gene is TRBV27, the J gene TRBJ1-6; no clear D gene. CDR3 length: 15 amino acids. From germline, CDR1 is MNHEY and CDR2 SMNVEV (reference sequence). V lost 2 bases, J lost 6 bases, and 11 bases lay in between. DNA of the CDR3: TGTGCCAGCAGTTTACGAACTGATATTAATTCACCCCTCCACTTT. Protein product: CASSLRTDINSPLHF.

V gene TRBV7-2 combines with J gene TRBJ1-2; no clear D. This CDR3 spans 14 amino acids. With 3 bases removed from V and 0 bases from J, the gap between germline ends came to 8 bases. CDR1 and CDR2 (germline): SGHTA, FQGNSA. The CDR3 here is CASSLVLANYGYTF. Written as DNA, the CDR3 is TGTGCCAGCAGCTTGGTCCTAGCTAACTATGGCTACACCTTC.

CDR3 protein: CASSTYYRGGSYEQYF. The CDR3 DNA sequence: TGTGCCAGTAGTACCTACTACAGGGGTGGGTCCTACGAGCAGTACTTC. The J gene is TRBJ2-7, the V gene TRBV19, with TRBD1 matching over 7 bases. V shed 4 bases and J 1 base; nucleotides not matched to a gene: 10. The germline CDR1 and CDR2 sequences are LNHDA and SQIVND (reference sequence). The CDR3 is 16 residues long.

This rearrangement joins TRBV6-5 to TRBJ2-7; the D gene is possibly TRBD2 (5 bases). The germline gives CDR1 MNHEY, CDR2 SVGAGI. Trimming removed 6 bases at V and 7 bases at J, with 10 bases between. This CDR3 has 11 residues. CDR3 amino acids: CASSDYGEQYF. The DNA of the CDR3 is TGTGCCAGCAGCGACTATGGGGAGCAGTACTTC.

The V and J genes are TRBV7-9 and TRBJ2-5; D is unresolved. The germline V gene has CDR1 SEHNR and CDR2 FQNEAQ (reference sequence). The CDR3 runs to 14 residues. Trimming left V 3 bases short and J 4 bases short, with 12 bases between. DNA of the CDR3: TGTGCCAGCAGCTTGCAGACTGGTCGAGAGACCCAGTACTTC. Translated: CASSLQTGRETQYF.

This clone was counted a few times. The chain carries TRBV29-1 and TRBJ1-1, with no clear D. The CDR3 length is 13 residues. Deletions cut 4 bases from V and 6 bases from J, with 15 bases between. The germline gives CDR1 SQVTM, CDR2 ANQGSEA. The CDR3 reads CSVGGTRHPEAFF. CDR3 bases: TGCAGCGTTGGTGGTACGAGGCATCCTGAAGCTTTCTTT.

The chain recombines TRBV29-1 with TRBJ2-5; no firm D call. The V end was cut by 4 bases, the J end by 5 bases, with 14 bases between. Germline V lookup: CDR1 SQVTM, CDR2 ANQGSEA. The CDR3 consists of 13 residues. The CDR3 nucleotides are TGCAGCGTTGCCCCAGGCCTTAGGGAGACCCAGTACTTC. Protein sequence: CSVAPGLRETQYF.

The chain has TRBV27 and TRBJ2-7, with D possibly matching TRBD1 (6 bases). Germline-derived CDR1 and CDR2 are MNHEY and SMNVEV (reference sequence). V was pared by 1 base and J by 0 bases, with 13 bases between. CDR3 length: 16 residues. CDR3 sequence reads: CASSLFGGLRSYEQYF. The CDR3 DNA sequence: TGTGCCAGCAGTTTATTTGGGGGCCTTCGCTCCTACGAGCAGTACTTC.

This sequence joins TRBV20-1 and TRBJ2-3; the match to TRBD2 covers 11 bases. J gave up 5 bases and V 3 bases, and 7 bases lay outside the gene matches. Germline CDR1 reads DFQATT; CDR2 reads SNEGSKA (reference sequence). There are 15 residues in the CDR3. The CDR3 reads CSASAGLAVGDTQYF. Written as DNA, the CDR3 is TGCAGTGCTAGTGCGGGACTAGCGGTAGGAGATACGCAGTATTTT.

The chain links TRBV4-3 to TRBJ1-1, with D perhaps TRBD1 (5 bases). V was shortened by 0 bases and J by 4 bases, with 9 bases between the two germline ends. The CDR3 loop spans 14 amino acids. Germline V gives CDR1 LGHNA, CDR2 YSLEER. CDR3 bases: TGCGCCAGCAGCCAAGAACCGGGGGGCACTGAAGCTTTCTTT. Translated, it gives CASSQEPGGTEAFF.

The chain recombines TRBV4-3 with TRBJ2-3, with TRBD2 identical over 10 bases. V shed 1 base and J 8 bases; nucleotides not matched to a gene: 9. CDR3 length: 16 residues. The germline CDR1 and CDR2 sequences are LGHNA and YSLEER. In DNA, the CDR3 is TGCGCCAGCAGCCAAGTTGCTAGCGGGAGTGGGGGTACGCAGTATTTT. Translation: CASSQVASGSGGTQYF.

V gene TRBV6-1 combines with J gene TRBJ2-6; 7 positions agree with TRBD2. Germline CDR1 and CDR2: MNHNS and SASEGT. The V and J ends lost 2 bases and 0 bases, in that order; junction bases with no gene match: 1. The CDR3 has 16 residues. In DNA, the CDR3 is TGTGCCAGCAGTGAATCTAGCGGCTCTGGGGCCAACGTCCTGACTTTC. Residues: CASSESSGSGANVLTF.

This clone was counted a few times. The rearrangement joins TRBV19 to TRBJ1-2; a weak D match, TRBD1 (5 bases). V lost 10 bases, J lost 0 bases, and 15 bases lay in between. The CDR3 covers 14 residues. Per the germline V gene, CDR1 is LNHDA and CDR2 is SQIVND (reference sequence). The CDR3 bases are TGTGCCACAACCCGGGGGAACACTAACTATGGCTACACCTTC. This translates into CATTRGNTNYGYTF.

This clone was seen a few times. This chain links TRBV18 with TRBJ2-3; TRBD2 agrees at 11 bases. Germline CDR1 is KGHSH and CDR2 is LQKENI. V trimming: 0 bases; J trimming: 2 bases; junction bases outside the gene matches: 4. CDR3 length: 17 residues. The CDR3 region has the DNA TGTGCCAGCTCACCACCGAAGACTAGCGGGGACACAGATACGCAGTATTTT. It codes for CASSPPKTSGDTDTQYF.

The rearrangement uses TRBV24-1 and TRBJ2-5; 8 bases line up with TRBD2. CDR1 and CDR2 (germline): KGHDR, SFDVKD. V trimming: 1 base; J trimming: 7 bases; junction bases outside the gene matches: 7. This CDR3 contains 15 residues. CDR3 residues: CATSDLRGGAGTQYF. CDR3 nucleotides: TGTGCCACCAGTGATTTACGGGGGGGGGCCGGGACCCAGTACTTC.

The chain employs TRBV19 and TRBJ2-7; D is possibly TRBD1 (6 bases). V gave up 3 bases and J gave up 4 bases, with 13 bases separating them. CDR1 is LNHDA, CDR2 SQIVND, per germline (reference sequence). The CDR3 runs to 14 residues. In DNA form, the CDR3 reads TGTGCCAGTAGTATTGGGGGCAGCTCATACGAGCAGTACTTC. It specifies CASSIGGSSYEQYF.

The chain combines TRBV7-7 with TRBJ1-4; D call uncertain. The V end was cut by 11 bases, the J end by 0 bases, with 13 bases between. Germline CDR1 is SSHAT and CDR2 is FNYEAQ (reference sequence). This CDR3 is 14 amino acids long. For the CDR3, the DNA is TGTGCCGAGGGTTGGAGAGCAACTAATGAAAAACTGTTTTTT. Amino acids: CAEGWRATNEKLFF.

The table lists this clone with a count of one. V gene TRBV5-4 combines with J gene TRBJ1-2, with TRBD1 matching 12 bases. Trimming took 4 bases from V and 6 from J; bases not matched to a gene: 4. There are 14 residues in the CDR3. Looked up from germline, CDR1 is SGHNT and CDR2 is YYREEE (reference sequence). The CDR3 spells CASSRGQGADGYTF. DNA of the CDR3: TGTGCCAGCAGCCGGGGACAGGGGGCTGATGGCTACACCTTC.